The rows below give T cell receptor beta chains drawn from one sample of a study of PD-1 blockade in classical Hodgkin lymphoma. The data were produced by immunoSEQ multiplex PCR, yet TCRdb's version contains in-frame clones alone and is incomplete. The profile shows approximately 61,000 clones, roughly 85% of them singletons. The sequences come from peripheral blood mononuclear cells (PBMCs), collected before the fourth cycle of nivolumab. These receptors all stem from a human donor with classical Hodgkin lymphoma. Both conserved end residues are part of each CDR3. The D gene is left open where the match is weak. Size is omitted from some rows. Given values are once, few, many or a class for expanded clones.

clone size	V gene	J gene	D gene	CDR3 protein	CDR3 DNA
medium-sized	TRBV6-5	TRBJ2-7	-	CASSYSRGGNYEQYF	TGTGCCAGCAGTTACTCCAGAGGAGGGAACTACGAGCAGTACTTC
-	TRBV5-1	TRBJ1-1	-	CASSLGQGVNTEAFF	TGCGCCAGCAGCTTGGGGCAGGGTGTGAACACTGAAGCTTTCTTT
-	TRBV19	TRBJ2-2	-	CASSIGEAGELFF	TGTGCCAGTAGTATCGGCGAGGCGGGGGAGCTGTTTTTT
-	TRBV5-1	TRBJ1-5	-	CASSENTGNQPQHF	TGCGCCAGCAGCGAAAATACCGGCAATCAGCCCCAGCATTTT
-	TRBV7-8	TRBJ1-2	-	CASSLVAGIGYTF	TGTGCCAGCAGCTTAGTCGCAGGGATTGGCTACACCTTC
-	TRBV6-5	TRBJ1-1	-	CASSMTGAEAFF	TGTGCCAGCAGTATGACCGGGGCTGAAGCTTTCTTT
-	TRBV6-1	TRBJ1-1	TRBD1	CASSVQGAVTEAFF	TGTGCCAGCAGTGTACAGGGGGCGGTCACTGAAGCTTTCTTT
-	TRBV6-5	TRBJ2-2	TRBD1	CASTRQGVKTGELFF	TGTGCCAGTACGAGACAGGGGGTAAAGACCGGGGAGCTGTTTTTT
-	TRBV5-1	TRBJ2-7	TRBD1	CASSLLGQGGEQYF	TGCGCCAGCAGCCTTTTGGGACAGGGTGGCGAGCAGTACTTC
-	TRBV6-5	TRBJ1-2	-	CASSFAGRDGYTF	TGTGCCAGCAGTTTCGCGGGCAGGGACGGCTACACCTTC
-	TRBV6-5	TRBJ1-4	-	CASSLTATNEKLFF	TGTGCCAGCAGCCTGACAGCAACTAATGAAAAACTGTTTTTT
-	TRBV5-1	TRBJ2-7	TRBD1	CASSYDRVKTYEQYF	TGCGCCAGCAGCTACGACAGGGTTAAAACCTACGAGCAGTACTTC
few	TRBV19	TRBJ1-6	-	CASGPPLHF	TGTGCCAGTGGCCCACCCCTCCACTTT
-	TRBV10-2	TRBJ2-2	TRBD2	CASSGTSGGANTGELFF	TGCGCCAGCAGTGGGACTAGCGGGGGGGCGAACACCGGGGAGCTGTTTTTT
-	TRBV5-1	TRBJ2-2	-	CASSHANTGELFF	TGCGCCAGCAGCCACGCGAACACCGGGGAGCTGTTTTTT
-	TRBV7-9	TRBJ1-2	-	CASSASGGIGGYTF	TGTGCCAGCAGCGCGTCCGGGGGTATTGGTGGCTACACCTTC
-	TRBV5-6	TRBJ2-1	-	CASSNTRGTATGLNEQFF	TGTGCCAGCAGCAATACACGGGGGACGGCGACAGGCCTCAATGAGCAGTTCTTC
-	TRBV11-3	TRBJ2-1	TRBD1	CASSLDRDRGSNEQFF	TGTGCCAGCAGCCTGGACCGGGACAGGGGAAGCAATGAGCAGTTCTTC
-	TRBV5-1	TRBJ2-7	-	CASSFTGSSYEQYF	TGCGCCAGCAGCTTTACAGGGAGCTCCTACGAGCAGTACTTC
-	TRBV7-9	TRBJ2-3	-	CASSLRQGAGTDTQYF	TGTGCCAGCAGCCTTCGCCAAGGGGCGGGGACAGATACGCAGTATTTT
-	TRBV6-5	TRBJ1-2	TRBD1	CASREGGASLSYTF	TGTGCCAGCAGAGAAGGGGGCGCATCCCTAAGCTACACCTTC
-	TRBV19	TRBJ2-5	TRBD1	CASNPGQGTFQETQYF	TGTGCCAGTAATCCGGGACAGGGTACCTTCCAAGAGACCCAGTACTTC
-	TRBV4-1	TRBJ2-1	-	CASSQVGRREREQFF	TGCGCCAGCAGCCAAGTCGGTAGGAGGGAACGGGAGCAGTTCTTC
-	TRBV28	TRBJ2-2	-	CAIQQNGELFF	TGTGCCATCCAACAAAACGGGGAGCTGTTTTTT
-	TRBV14	TRBJ1-2	-	CASSQAGGLGNYGYTF	TGTGCCAGCAGCCAAGCCGGGGGCCTTGGGAACTATGGCTACACCTTC
-	TRBV20-1	TRBJ1-1	-	CSARDTEAFF	TGCAGTGCCCGAGATACTGAAGCTTTCTTT
-	TRBV5-1	TRBJ2-7	TRBD1	CASSVTGGYEQYF	TGCGCCAGCAGCGTGACAGGGGGTTACGAGCAGTACTTC
-	TRBV28	TRBJ2-2	TRBD1	CASRGPGTGDLDTGELFF	TGTGCCAGCAGAGGACCCGGGACAGGGGATCTCGACACCGGGGAGCTGTTTTTT
once	TRBV5-6	TRBJ2-5	TRBD2	CASSFRDYGEETQYF	TGTGCCAGCAGCTTCCGGGACTATGGCGAGGAGACCCAGTACTTC
-	TRBV5-1	TRBJ2-2	TRBD2	CASSVTLAGGTGELFF	TGCGCCAGCAGCGTGACCCTAGCGGGGGGGACCGGGGAGCTGTTTTTT
-	TRBV5-1	TRBJ2-5	TRBD2	CASSASGGPRGETQYF	TGCGCCAGCAGCGCCAGCGGGGGACCTCGGGGAGAGACCCAGTACTTC
-	TRBV6-6	TRBJ2-2	-	CASRKTASPTGELFF	TGTGCCAGCAGAAAGACAGCATCCCCCACCGGGGAGCTGTTTTTT
-	TRBV6-1	TRBJ1-1	-	CASSEDLRISRVKTEAFF	TGTGCCAGCAGTGAAGATCTCAGGATTTCCAGGGTAAAGACTGAAGCTTTCTTT
-	TRBV18	TRBJ2-5	-	CASSPGLAGQETQYF	TGTGCCAGCTCGCCCGGATTGGCAGGTCAAGAGACCCAGTACTTC
-	TRBV6-1	TRBJ1-2	-	CASSERDYGYTF	TGTGCCAGCAGTGAGAGGGACTATGGCTACACCTTC
-	TRBV5-1	TRBJ1-3	-	CASSLGKEGNTIYF	TGCGCCAGCAGCTTAGGGAAGGAGGGAAACACCATATATTTT
-	TRBV5-1	TRBJ2-7	-	CASSSGGLAVDEQYF	TGCGCCAGCAGCTCCGGAGGGCTAGCCGTAGACGAGCAGTACTTC
-	TRBV27	TRBJ1-6	-	CASSKNNSPLHF	TGTGCCAGCAGTAAAAATAATTCACCCCTCCACTTT
-	TRBV27	TRBJ2-3	TRBD2	CASSLSGYTDTQYF	TGTGCCAGCAGTCTTAGCGGGTACACAGATACGCAGTATTTT
-	TRBV6-1	TRBJ2-5	TRBD2	CASSGLAGGPETQYF	TGTGCCAGCAGTGGACTAGCGGGGGGGCCAGAGACCCAGTACTTC
-	TRBV30	TRBJ1-1	TRBD1	CAWSVRTGDTEAFF	TGTGCCTGGAGTGTACGGACAGGGGACACTGAAGCTTTCTTT
-	TRBV10-3	TRBJ1-2	-	CAISEPQGPFYGYTF	TGTGCCATCAGTGAGCCCCAGGGACCGTTCTATGGCTACACCTTC
once	TRBV5-1	TRBJ2-3	-	CASSLVGTTDTQYF	TGCGCCAGCAGCTTGGTGGGCACCACAGATACGCAGTATTTT
-	TRBV7-9	TRBJ1-2	TRBD1	CASSRGQVDYGYTF	TGTGCCAGCAGCAGGGGACAGGTGGACTATGGCTACACCTTC
-	TRBV6-6	TRBJ1-5	TRBD1	CASRSQGMYQPQHF	TGTGCCAGCAGGTCACAGGGGATGTATCAGCCCCAGCATTTT
-	TRBV4-1	TRBJ2-7	-	CASSQSPGQEEQYF	TGCGCCAGCAGCCAGTCGCCGGGCCAAGAAGAGCAGTACTTC
-	TRBV11-2	TRBJ2-5	-	CASSPQKTQYF	TGTGCCAGCAGCCCCCAAAAGACCCAGTACTTC
-	TRBV10-3	TRBJ2-5	-	CAIKVEPYYEEYF	TGTGCCATCAAAGTCGAGCCTTATTACGAGGAGTACTTC
few	TRBV30	TRBJ1-3	-	CALGGNTIYF	TGTGCCTTAGGGGGAAACACCATATATTTT
-	TRBV7-9	TRBJ2-2	-	CASKRTGELFF	TGTGCCAGCAAAAGGACCGGGGAGCTGTTTTTT
-	TRBV9	TRBJ2-5	TRBD1	CASSDQGAGRTQETQYF	TGTGCCAGCAGTGACCAGGGGGCAGGTAGGACCCAAGAGACCCAGTACTTC
-	TRBV5-1	TRBJ1-4	-	CASSLSGANEKLFF	TGCGCCAGCAGCTTGTCAGGGGCTAATGAAAAACTGTTTTTT
-	TRBV9	TRBJ2-3	-	CASSVAGGYTDTQYF	TGTGCCAGCAGCGTAGCAGGGGGGTACACAGATACGCAGTATTTT
-	TRBV6-5	TRBJ2-1	-	CASSYSWGQYNEQFF	TGTGCCAGCAGTTACAGCTGGGGGCAGTACAATGAGCAGTTCTTC
once	TRBV4-2	TRBJ1-2	TRBD1	CASSRQTGNYGYTF	TGTGCCAGCAGCCGACAGACAGGGAACTATGGCTACACCTTC
-	TRBV7-6	TRBJ2-1	TRBD1	CASSSPRETGDNEQFF	TGTGCCAGCAGCTCCCCACGGGAGACAGGGGACAATGAGCAGTTCTTC
-	TRBV7-8	TRBJ1-5	TRBD1	CASSPSGTGKVLPQHF	TGTGCCAGCAGCCCCTCCGGGACAGGGAAAGTTCTGCCCCAGCATTTT
-	TRBV19	TRBJ2-3	-	CASSIWVQTTDTQYF	TGTGCCAGTAGTATCTGGGTACAAACCACAGATACGCAGTATTTT
-	TRBV23-1	TRBJ1-1	-	CASSRLRVWNTEAFF	TGCGCCAGCAGTCGCTTGAGGGTTTGGAACACTGAAGCTTTCTTT
-	TRBV5-1	TRBJ2-4	TRBD1	CASSLDRGDIQYF	TGCGCCAGCAGCTTAGACAGGGGGGACATTCAGTACTTC